This T cell receptor (beta chain) was identified during a study of CD8 T cells in Susac syndrome. Overall study findings and caveats: A relatively small number of individuals underwent TCR sequencing and HLA analysis.

This clonotype was recorded a few times. Its antigen is as yet unknown. The RNA input was roughly 0.45 to 1 ug, and it was reverse transcribed with random hexamers. TCR beta CDR3 was amplified by immunoSEQ covering 54 Vbeta and 13 Jbeta. TCRdb re-derived calls from the immunoSEQ multiplex PCR reads in MiXCR, one entry per CDR3 protein. The repertoire has 200,000 to 250,000 distinct CDR3 sequences, 85% to 95% of them found once; the top ten carry around 0.08%. Sequencing of TCR beta was performed on blood CD8+ and CD4+ T cells. FACS enriched CD8+ TEMRA cells, while bulk CD8+ and CD4+ were negatively isolated. V lost 7 bases, J lost 4 bases, and 19 bases lay in between. This CDR3 region has 15 residues. CDR1 and CDR2 (germline): MNHNS, SASEGT.

Sample: CD4+ T cells from PBMCs. The clonotype was recovered from a human donor with multiple sclerosis. The chain couples TRBV6-1 to TRBJ1-2; D is perhaps TRBD1 (5 bases). The CDR3 loop is CASTTLGREGYGYTF. CDR3 DNA sequence: TGTGCCAGCACCACCTTGGGGCGCGAAGGCTATGGCTACACCTTC.